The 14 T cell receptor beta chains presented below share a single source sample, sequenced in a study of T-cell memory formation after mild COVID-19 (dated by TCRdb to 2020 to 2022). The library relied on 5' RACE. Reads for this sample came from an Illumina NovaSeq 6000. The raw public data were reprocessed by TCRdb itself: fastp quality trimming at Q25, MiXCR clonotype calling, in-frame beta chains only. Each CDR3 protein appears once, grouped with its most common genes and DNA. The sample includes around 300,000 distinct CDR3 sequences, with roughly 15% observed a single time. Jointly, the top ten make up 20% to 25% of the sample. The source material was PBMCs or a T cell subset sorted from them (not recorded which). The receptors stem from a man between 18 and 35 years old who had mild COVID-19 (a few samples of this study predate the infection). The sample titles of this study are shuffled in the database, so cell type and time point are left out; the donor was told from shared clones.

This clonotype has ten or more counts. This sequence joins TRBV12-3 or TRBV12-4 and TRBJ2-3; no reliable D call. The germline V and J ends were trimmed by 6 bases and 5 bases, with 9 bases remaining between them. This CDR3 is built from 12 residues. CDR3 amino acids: CASSLSGDTQYF. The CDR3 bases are TGTGCCAGCAGCTTATCGGGAGATACGCAGTATTTT.

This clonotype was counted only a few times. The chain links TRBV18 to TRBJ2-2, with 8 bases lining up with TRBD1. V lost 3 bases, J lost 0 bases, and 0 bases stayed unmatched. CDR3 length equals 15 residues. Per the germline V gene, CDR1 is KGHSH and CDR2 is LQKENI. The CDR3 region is CASSPGQANTGELFF. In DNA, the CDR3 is TGTGCCAGCTCACCGGGACAGGCGAACACCGGGGAGCTGTTTTTT.

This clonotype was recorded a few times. The CDR3 region has the DNA TGTGCCAGCTTTGGGGGTGGCCTGGGTATGGGAACTGAAGCTTTCTTT. Protein product: CASFGGGLGMGTEAFF. The chain links TRBV12-3 or TRBV12-4 to TRBJ1-1; D might be TRBD1 (5 bases). The CDR3 consists of 16 residues. The V and J ends lost 8 bases and 5 bases respectively, with 24 bases between them.

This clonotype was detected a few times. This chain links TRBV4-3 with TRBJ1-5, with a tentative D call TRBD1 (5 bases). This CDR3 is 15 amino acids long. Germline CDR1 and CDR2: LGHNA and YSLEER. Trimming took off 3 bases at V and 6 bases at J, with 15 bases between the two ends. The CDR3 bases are TGCGCCAGCAGCCAGTATACGGGGGGGGGTCAGCCCCAGCATTTT. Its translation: CASSQYTGGGQPQHF.

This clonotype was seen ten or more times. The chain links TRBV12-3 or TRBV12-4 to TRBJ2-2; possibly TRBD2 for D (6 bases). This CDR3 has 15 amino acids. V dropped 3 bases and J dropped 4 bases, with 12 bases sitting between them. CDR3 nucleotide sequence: TGTGCCAGCAGTTTGGGTCTAGCGAGCACCGGGGAGCTGTTTTTT. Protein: CASSLGLASTGELFF.

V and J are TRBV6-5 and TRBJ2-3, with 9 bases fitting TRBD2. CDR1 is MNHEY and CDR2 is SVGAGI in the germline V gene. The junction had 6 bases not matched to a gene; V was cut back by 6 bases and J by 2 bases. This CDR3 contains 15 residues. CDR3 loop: CASRISGGNTDTQYF. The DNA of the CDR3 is TGTGCCAGCAGAATAAGCGGGGGGAACACAGATACGCAGTATTTT.

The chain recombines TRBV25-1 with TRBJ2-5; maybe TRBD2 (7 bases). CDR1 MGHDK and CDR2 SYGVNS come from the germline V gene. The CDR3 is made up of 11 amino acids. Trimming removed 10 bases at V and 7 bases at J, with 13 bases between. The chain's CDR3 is CATRGGGTQYF. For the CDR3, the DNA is TGTGCCACCCGCGGGGGCGGGACCCAGTACTTC. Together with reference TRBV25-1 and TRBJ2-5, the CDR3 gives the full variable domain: EADIYQTPRYLVIGTGKKITLECSQTMGHDKMYWYQQDPGMELHLIHYSYGVNSTEKGDLSSESTVSRIRTEHFPLTLESARPSHTSQYLCATRGGGTQYFGPGTRLLVL.

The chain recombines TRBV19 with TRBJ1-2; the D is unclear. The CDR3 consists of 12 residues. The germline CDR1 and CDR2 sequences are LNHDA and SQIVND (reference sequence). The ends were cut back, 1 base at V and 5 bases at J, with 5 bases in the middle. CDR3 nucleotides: TGTGCCAGTAGTATAGCGGGGTATGGCTACACCTTC. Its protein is CASSIAGYGYTF.

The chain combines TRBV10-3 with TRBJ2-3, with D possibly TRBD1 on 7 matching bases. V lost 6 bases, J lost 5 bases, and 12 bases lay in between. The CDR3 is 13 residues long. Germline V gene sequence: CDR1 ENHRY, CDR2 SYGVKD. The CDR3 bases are TGTGCCATCAGAGGGGGCGGGGAAGATACGCAGTATTTT. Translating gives CAIRGGGEDTQYF.

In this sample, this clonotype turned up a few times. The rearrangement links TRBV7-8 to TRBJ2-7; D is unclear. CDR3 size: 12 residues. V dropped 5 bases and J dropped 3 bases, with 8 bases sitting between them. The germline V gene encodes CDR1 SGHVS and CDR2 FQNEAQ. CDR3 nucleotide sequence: TGTGCCAGCAGCCAGATCTACTACGAGCAGTACGTC. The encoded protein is CASSQIYYEQYV.

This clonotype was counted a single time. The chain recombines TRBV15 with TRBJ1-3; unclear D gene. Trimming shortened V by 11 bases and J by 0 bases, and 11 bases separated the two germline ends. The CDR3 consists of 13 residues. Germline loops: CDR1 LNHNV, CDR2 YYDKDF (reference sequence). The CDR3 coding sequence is TGTGCCTCCCAGTCAACCTCTGGAAACACCATATATTTT. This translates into CASQSTSGNTIYF.

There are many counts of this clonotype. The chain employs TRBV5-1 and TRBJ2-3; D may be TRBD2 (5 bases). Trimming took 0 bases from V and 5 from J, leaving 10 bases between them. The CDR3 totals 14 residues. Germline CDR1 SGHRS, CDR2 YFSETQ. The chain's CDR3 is CASSLGLAGDTQYF. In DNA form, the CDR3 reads TGCGCCAGCAGCTTGGGGCTAGCCGGAGATACGCAGTATTTT.

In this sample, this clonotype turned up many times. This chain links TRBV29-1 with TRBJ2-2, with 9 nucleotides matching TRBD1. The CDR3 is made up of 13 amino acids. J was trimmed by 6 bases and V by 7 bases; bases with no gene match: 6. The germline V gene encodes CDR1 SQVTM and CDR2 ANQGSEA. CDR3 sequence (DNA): TGCAGCGCCTGGACAGGGGCGGCCGGGGAGCTGTTTTTT. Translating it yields CSAWTGAAGELFF.

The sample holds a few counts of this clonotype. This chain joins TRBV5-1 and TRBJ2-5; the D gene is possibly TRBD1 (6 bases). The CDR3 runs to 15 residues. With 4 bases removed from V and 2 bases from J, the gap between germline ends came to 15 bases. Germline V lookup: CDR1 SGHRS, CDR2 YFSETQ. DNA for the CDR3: TGCGCCAGCAGCCGCCAGAGAGGACAGCAAGAGACCCAGTACTTC. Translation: CASSRQRGQQETQYF.